The 26 T cell receptor beta chains given below trace back to one sample, sequenced in a study of blood T cell repertoires in COVID-19 (dated by TCRdb to the early 2020s). Receptors were amplified or captured by the immunoSEQ multiplex PCR assay. TCRdb obtained this table from immuneACCESS and retained in-frame rearrangements with V and J assigned. These tables miss some clones; where compared with another copy, unresolved V genes account for less than half of the shortfall, and the remainder is unexplained. This sample gives under 400,000 clones in total; 89% of them show up just once. Of the sample, 3.5% to 4% is held by the ten largest clones. Sequenced: peripheral blood. The receptors shown here come from an older woman with COVID-19, enrolled during active disease.

The chain is built from TRBV28 and TRBJ2-4; D is unclear. The length of the CDR3 is 15 residues. Deletions cut 5 bases from V and 1 base from J, with 12 bases between. Germline assignment: CDR1 MDHEN and CDR2 SYDVKM. CDR3 coding DNA: TGTGCCAGCAGTCCCAGTCTGGTGGCCAAAAACATTCAGTACTTC. Protein product: CASSPSLVAKNIQYF. Complete variable domain (other parts from reference TRBV28 and TRBJ2-4): DVKVTQSSRYLVKRTGEKVFLECVQDMDHENMFWYRQDPGLGLRLIYFSYDVKMKEKGDIPEGYSVSREKKERFSLILESASTNQTSMYLCASSPSLVAKNIQYFGAGTRLSVL.

The chain employs TRBV5-6 and TRBJ2-3, with D perhaps TRBD2 (6 bases). V was pared by 5 bases and J by 2 bases, with 15 bases between. The CDR3 has 15 amino acids. From germline, CDR1 is SGHDT and CDR2 YYEEEE. Here the CDR3 reads CASREGLTNTDTQYF. CDR3 sequence (DNA): TGTGCCAGCAGGGAGGGGCTAACCAACACAGATACGCAGTATTTT.

The rearrangement links TRBV6-5 to TRBJ1-1; 8 bases match TRBD1. This CDR3 comprises 15 residues. V lost 5 bases to trimming and J lost 5 bases; unmatched junction nucleotides: 10. CDR1 and CDR2 from the germline V gene are MNHEY and SVGAGI. DNA of the CDR3: TGTGCCAGCAGTCTTACCTGGACAGGGAATACTGAAGCTTTCTTT. It specifies CASSLTWTGNTEAFF.

The DNA of the CDR3 is TGTGCCAGCACATATACCGTTTGGGGGGTCCACGAGCAGTACTTC. Translated: CASTYTVWGVHEQYF. The V call is TRBV6-5, the J call TRBJ2-7; the D gene is possibly TRBD2 (6 bases). CDR1 MNHEY and CDR2 SVGAGI come from the germline V gene. This CDR3 is built from 15 residues. V lost 7 bases to trimming and J lost 5 bases, with 21 bases between them.

V usage is TRBV11-2 and J usage is TRBJ2-1, with TRBD2 matching over 8 bases. CDR3 length: 16 residues. V shed 1 base and J 4 bases; nucleotides not matched to a gene: 6. Germline values: CDR1 SGHAT, CDR2 FQNNGV. The CDR3 DNA follows: TGTGCCAGCAGCTTAGTTTCGGGGGGGCCATACAATGAGCAGTTCTTC. Its protein product is CASSLVSGGPYNEQFF.

This chain connects TRBV28 to TRBJ1-4; TRBD1 matches at 7 bases. The germline V gene encodes CDR1 MDHEN and CDR2 SYDVKM. This CDR3 is 15 amino acids long. With 6 bases clipped from V and 7 bases from J, the junction kept 11 bases outside the gene matches. The CDR3 DNA is TGTGCCAGCAGCGCTGACAGGGTTCGGGGTGAAAAACTGTTTTTT. Its protein product is CASSADRVRGEKLFF.

This clone was picked up one time. CDR3 DNA: TGTGCCAGCAGACTCCCAGGGACAGGGTCTGGCTACACCTTC. Residues: CASRLPGTGSGYTF. J is TRBJ1-2 and V is TRBV27; 9 bases are a match to TRBD1. Germline CDR1 MNHEY, CDR2 SMNVEV (reference sequence). The CDR3 has 14 amino acids. The V segment lost 6 bases and the J segment 7 bases; nucleotides outside the gene matches: 9.

The rearrangement joins TRBV10-3 to TRBJ1-6; tentative D call: TRBD1 (5 bases). The V and J ends lost 10 bases and 7 bases respectively, with 26 bases between them. The CDR3 extends over 17 amino acids. Per germline, CDR1 ENHRY and CDR2 SYGVKD. The CDR3 region is CATRGREGSYWNSPLHF. CDR3 nucleotide sequence: TGTGCCACCCGGGGGAGAGAAGGCAGCTATTGGAATTCACCCCTCCACTTT.

The chain couples TRBV6-5 to TRBJ2-1; 9 bases map to TRBD2. The CDR3 is 16 residues long. The V and J ends lost 3 bases and 8 bases, in that order; junction bases with no gene match: 11. Germline V gives CDR1 MNHEY, CDR2 SVGAGI. CDR3 amino acids: CASSYRLAGIRDEQFF. The CDR3 nucleotides read TGTGCCAGCAGTTATCGGCTAGCGGGGATAAGGGATGAGCAGTTCTTC.

The rearrangement joins TRBV10-3 to TRBJ1-6; 9 bases are shared with TRBD1. Germline loops: CDR1 ENHRY, CDR2 SYGVKD. V lost 6 bases, J lost 8 bases, and 14 bases stayed unmatched. The CDR3 is 17 amino acids. The CDR3 DNA follows: TGTGCCATCAGGAGGGACAGGGACTTCCTAAAGGATTCACCCCTCCACTTT. This gives the protein CAIRRDRDFLKDSPLHF.

The rearrangement links TRBV7-9 to TRBJ1-2; D is uncertain. This CDR3 spans 13 amino acids. V lost 3 bases and J lost 3, with 8 bases in between. Germline CDR1 SEHNR, CDR2 FQNEAQ (reference sequence). Here the CDR3 reads CASSLRADYGYTF. The DNA for the CDR3 is TGTGCCAGCAGCTTGCGGGCGGACTATGGCTACACCTTC.

The V gene is TRBV7-3, the J gene TRBJ2-2, with a possible D match to TRBD1 (7 bases). V was shortened by 0 bases and J by 6 bases, with 11 bases between the two germline ends. Germline CDR1 SGHTA, CDR2 FQGTGA. The CDR3 length is 15 residues. CDR3 nucleotides: TGTGCCAGCAGCTTAACGCAGGGGGAGGCCGGGGAGCTGTTTTTT. Protein: CASSLTQGEAGELFF.

The chain couples TRBV7-3 to TRBJ1-1; D gene unclear. The CDR3 extends over 13 amino acids. V lost 4 bases and J 2 bases, leaving 8 bases between the germline ends. Germline V gives CDR1 SGHTA, CDR2 FQGTGA. DNA for the CDR3: TGTGCCAGCAGCTGGAGCCAAAACACTGAAGCTTTCTTT. Its translation is CASSWSQNTEAFF.

J is TRBJ2-2 and V is TRBV5-1, with TRBD1 matching over 7 bases. Germline V gives CDR1 SGHRS, CDR2 YFSETQ. The CDR3 is 13 amino acids. Germline trimming cut 5 bases from V and 7 bases from J; bases unmatched to any gene: 5. The CDR3 DNA reads TGCGCCAGCAGGCAGGGGGTTGACGGGGAGCTGTTTTTT. Encoded protein: CASRQGVDGELFF.

The gene calls are TRBV5-1 and TRBJ1-2, with D maybe TRBD1 (5 bases). The V end lost 1 base, the J end lost 7 bases, and 14 bases lay between the germline ends. Germline V gene sequence: CDR1 SGHRS, CDR2 YFSETQ. The CDR3 runs 14 residues. The CDR3 nucleotides are TGCGCCAGCAGCTTGAGCGGGGGTTATGGTGGCTACACCTTC. The encoded protein is CASSLSGGYGGYTF.

This chain connects TRBV19 to TRBJ2-6; 8 bases align to TRBD1. Germline loops: CDR1 LNHDA, CDR2 SQIVND (reference sequence). With V trimmed by 2 bases and J by 4 bases, 4 bases remained unmatched. The CDR3 runs to 16 residues. CDR3 residues: CASSITGGSGANVLTF. The CDR3 DNA reads as TGTGCCAGTAGTATAACAGGGGGATCCGGGGCCAACGTCCTGACTTTC.

In DNA form, the CDR3 reads TGTGCCAGCAGCTCCACAGGGACAGCATACGAGCAGTACTTC. Its translation: CASSSTGTAYEQYF. The chain carries TRBV27 and TRBJ2-7; 7 bases line up with TRBD1. The trim removed 6 bases at V and 4 bases at J, leaving 9 bases unmatched. From germline, CDR1 is MNHEY and CDR2 SMNVEV (reference sequence). The CDR3 is 14 amino acids.

The V call is TRBV6-4, the J call TRBJ2-3, with 8 bases lining up with TRBD2. Germline trimming cut 3 bases from V and 0 bases from J; bases unmatched to any gene: 8. This CDR3 region has 17 residues. Germline V CDR1 and CDR2: MRHNA, SNTAGT. As DNA, the CDR3 is TGTGCCAGCAGTGAATCCCCCAGCGGGGGAAGCACAGATACGCAGTATTTT. As protein: CASSESPSGGSTDTQYF.

The chain couples TRBV19 to TRBJ2-1; 11 bases are shared with TRBD2. The V gene's germline CDR1 is LNHDA and CDR2 SQIVND (reference sequence). This CDR3 spans 14 amino acids. The V and J ends lost 4 bases and 8 bases, in that order; junction bases with no gene match: 4. This CDR3 is CASSTSGGLDEQFF. The DNA for the CDR3 is TGTGCCAGTAGTACTAGCGGGGGGCTGGATGAGCAGTTCTTC.

This chain uses TRBV4-1 with TRBJ2-5; D is perhaps TRBD1 (7 bases). The germline gives CDR1 MGHRA, CDR2 YSYEKL. This CDR3 region has 15 residues. The V gene lost 4 bases and the J gene lost 3 bases, with 15 bases spanning the gap. The CDR3 spells CASSLASGGKETQYF. The CDR3 region has the DNA TGCGCCAGCAGCCTCGCATCAGGGGGGAAAGAGACCCAGTACTTC.

The V call is TRBV2, the J call TRBJ2-3, with D unresolved. The CDR3 runs 17 residues. Germline CDR1 and CDR2: SNHLY and FYNNEI. V gave up 3 bases and J gave up 3 bases, with 19 bases separating them. The CDR3 nucleotides are TGTGCCAGCAGTGACTTACGGAGCCCTACAACGACAGATACGCAGTATTTT. Translating it yields CASSDLRSPTTTDTQYF.

V and J are TRBV7-9 and TRBJ1-3; 10 bases are a match to TRBD1. Germline-derived CDR1 and CDR2 are SEHNR and FQNEAQ (reference sequence). V was clipped by 2 bases and J by 2 bases; unmatched bases: 3. This CDR3 contains 16 residues. The CDR3 coding sequence is TGTGCCAGCAGCTTACCGGGACAGGGGACTGGAAACACCATATATTTT. Translation: CASSLPGQGTGNTIYF. Full variable domain (rest looked up from reference TRBV7-9 and TRBJ1-3): DTGVSQNPRHKITKRGQNVTFRCDPISEHNRLYWYRQTLGQGPEFLTYFQNEAQLEKSRLLSDRFSAERPKGSFSTLEIQRTEQGDSAMYLCASSLPGQGTGNTIYFGEGSWLTVV.

The chain couples TRBV28 to TRBJ1-2; D unresolved. Trimming pared 6 bases from V and 7 bases from J, leaving 9 bases between. The CDR3 spans 11 residues. The germline CDR1 and CDR2 sequences are MDHEN and SYDVKM. CDR3 bases: TGTGCCAGCAGATTCAACAGTGGCTACACCTTC. Its protein is CASRFNSGYTF.

The chain links TRBV3-1 (or the pseudogene TRBV3-2) to TRBJ1-6; D remains ambiguous. CDR3 size: 13 residues. V dropped 4 bases and J dropped 10 bases, with 11 bases sitting between them. The germline V gene encodes CDR1 LGHDT and CDR2 YNNKEL (reference sequence). The CDR3 loop is CASSLLVGSPLHF. The CDR3 region has the DNA TGTGCCAGCAGCCTCCTTGTGGGCTCACCCCTCCACTTT.

The chain employs TRBV27 and TRBJ2-3; 7 bases are shared with TRBD1. Germline-derived CDR1 and CDR2 are MNHEY and SMNVEV (reference sequence). There are 15 residues in the CDR3. V was pared by 5 bases and J by 1 base, with 6 bases of the junction left unmatched. CDR3 in DNA: TGTGCCAGCAGTCCGCGGACAGGAGGCACAGATACGCAGTATTTT. Its translation: CASSPRTGGTDTQYF.

This clone was recorded a few times. V is TRBV5-1 and J is TRBJ1-1, with a tentative D call TRBD1 (5 bases). The CDR3 sequence is 15 residues long. The germline gives CDR1 SGHRS, CDR2 YFSETQ. Trimming stripped 4 bases from V and 5 bases from J, with 18 bases between. Here the CDR3 reads CASSINSFAGTEAFF. The CDR3 nucleotides read TGCGCCAGCAGCATAAACAGCTTTGCAGGGACTGAAGCTTTCTTT.